The 5 T cell receptor beta chains presented below share a single source sample, sequenced in a study of radiotherapy plus CTLA-4 blockade in lung cancer. Clones were read by immunoSEQ multiplex PCR, and TCRdb kept only the in-frame ones, dropping some. The sample carries approximately 97,000 clones, 80% to 90% recorded once. This specimen was peripheral blood, taken from a patient treated with radiotherapy plus ipilimumab. The receptors were sampled from a human donor with non-small cell lung cancer who had stable disease on radiotherapy plus ipilimumab.

This rearrangement joins TRBV2 to TRBJ2-7; perhaps TRBD2 as D (7 bases). The CDR3 runs to 15 residues. V was clipped by 4 bases and J by 1 base, with 14 bases between them. Germline CDR1 SNHLY, CDR2 FYNNEI. The CDR3 nucleotides read TGTGCCAGCAGTGCTCTACGGGGGGCATCCTACGAGCAGTACTTC. It translates to CASSALRGASYEQYF.

The gene calls are TRBV7-2 and TRBJ2-7; unclear D gene. This CDR3 has 13 residues. Germline CDR1 reads SGHTA; CDR2 reads FQGNSA. The V gene lost 1 base and the J gene lost 1 base, with 5 bases spanning the gap. The CDR3: CASSLGRSYEQYF. The CDR3 DNA sequence: TGTGCCAGCAGCTTAGGCAGATCCTACGAGCAGTACTTC.

This chain connects TRBV12-5 to TRBJ2-2; unclear D gene. The germline V and J ends were trimmed by 5 bases and 3 bases, with 4 bases remaining between them. There are 12 residues in the CDR3. Germline loops: CDR1 LGHNT, CDR2 FRNRAP. CDR3 bases: TGTGCTAGTGGTACAGACACCGGGGAGCTGTTTTTT. This translates into CASGTDTGELFF.

The chain is built from TRBV29-1 and TRBJ1-1; unclear D gene. This CDR3 has 11 residues. Trimming pared 2 bases from V and 10 bases from J, leaving 11 bases between. Germline CDR1 SQVTM, CDR2 ANQGSEA. CDR3 sequence: CSVERLFGAFF. The CDR3 nucleotides are TGCAGCGTTGAAAGGTTATTCGGAGCTTTCTTT.

This clone was recorded once. The chain links TRBV19 to TRBJ1-1; D unresolved. The CDR3 spans 16 residues. CDR1 and CDR2 (germline): LNHDA, SQIVND (reference sequence). Trimming cost V 3 bases and J 1 base, with 15 bases left between them. The chain's CDR3 is CASSIQTPLGNTEAFF. DNA of the CDR3: TGTGCCAGTAGTATCCAAACCCCCCTAGGGAACACTGAAGCTTTCTTT.